This entry lists 11 T cell receptor beta chains sequenced from one sample in a study of blood T cell repertoires in COVID-19. Here immunoSEQ multiplex PCR was the method, and the copy in TCRdb shows in-frame clones only, minus some. The data hold 200,000 to 250,000 clones, with 65% to 90% observed a single time. Sequencing used PBMCs or T cells enriched from blood (not recorded which). The source is a woman between 50 and 59 years old with acute COVID-19.

The J gene is TRBJ2-7, the V gene TRBV19, with TRBD1 matching over 11 bases. Trimming at V came to 4 bases and at J to 4 bases, leaving 9 bases not matched to a gene. Looked up from germline, CDR1 is LNHDA and CDR2 is SQIVND (reference sequence). The CDR3 runs to 16 residues. CDR3 nucleotides: TGTGCCAGTAGTACCCCCTCCCGGGACAGGGGGTACGAGCAGTACTTC. As protein: CASSTPSRDRGYEQYF.

This clone turned up a few times. The chain has TRBV24-1 and TRBJ1-2; D uncertain. Germline V gene lookup returns CDR1 KGHDR and CDR2 SFDVKD. V lost 0 bases and J 8 bases, leaving 6 bases between the germline ends. This CDR3 contains 12 residues. The CDR3: CATSDLLEGYTF. Written as DNA, the CDR3 is TGTGCCACCAGTGATTTGCTGGAGGGCTACACCTTC.

The V call is TRBV5-1, the J call TRBJ1-5; no firm D call. The V end lost 2 bases, the J end lost 6 bases, and 12 bases lay between the germline ends. The CDR3 totals 14 residues. CDR1 is SGHRS, CDR2 YFSETQ, per germline. The CDR3 nucleotides are TGCGCCAGCAGCTTATCGGGGTACCCTCAGCCCCAGCATTTT. Its protein product is CASSLSGYPQPQHF.

V and J are TRBV5-1 and TRBJ2-7; D is unresolved. The ends were cut back, 0 bases at V and 4 bases at J, with 8 bases in the middle. CDR3 size: 13 residues. Germline CDR1 is SGHRS and CDR2 is YFSETQ. CDR3 loop: CASSLAVQYEQYF. The DNA for the CDR3 is TGCGCCAGCAGCTTGGCCGTCCAGTACGAGCAGTACTTC.

The chain recombines TRBV6-5 with TRBJ1-2, with no clear D. Germline CDR1 MNHEY, CDR2 SVGAGI. The length of the CDR3 is 15 residues. Trimming left V 0 bases short and J 0 bases short, with 8 bases between. Here the CDR3 reads CASSYSRYSNYGYTF. CDR3 nucleotide sequence: TGTGCCAGCAGTTACTCGAGGTACTCTAACTATGGCTACACCTTC.

CDR3 DNA sequence: TGTGCCAGCTCACCACTGTTTGGGGGGGGCGAGCAGTACTTC. Protein product: CASSPLFGGGEQYF. The V gene is TRBV18, the J gene TRBJ2-7, with 7 nucleotides matching TRBD2. The CDR3 has 14 residues. The junction had 6 bases not matched to a gene; V was cut back by 1 base and J by 6 bases. CDR1 KGHSH and CDR2 LQKENI come from the germline V gene.

The genes are TRBV29-1 and TRBJ1-6, with D unresolved. Germline V CDR1 and CDR2: SQVTM, ANQGSEA. Trimming stripped 5 bases from V and 6 bases from J, with 14 bases between. This CDR3 is built from 14 residues. The CDR3 is CSVQTGEGNSPLHF. The CDR3 DNA is TGCAGCGTTCAAACTGGGGAGGGTAATTCACCCCTCCACTTT. Supplemented by reference TRBV29-1 and TRBJ1-6, the full variable domain reads SAVISQKPSRDICQRGTSLTIQCQVDSQVTMMFWYRQQPGQSLTLIATANQGSEATYESGFVIDKFPISRPNLTFSTLTVSNMSPEDSSIYLCSVQTGEGNSPLHFGNGTRLTVT.

V is TRBV12-3 or TRBV12-4 and J is TRBJ1-2, with 10 nucleotides matching TRBD1. The CDR3 loop spans 13 amino acids. Trimming removed 6 bases from V and 8 bases from J; junction bases left unmatched: 6. For the CDR3, the DNA is TGTGCCAGCAGGCGACAGGGGGCGGTCGGCTACACCTTC. Its protein is CASRRQGAVGYTF.

The chain is built from TRBV29-1 and TRBJ2-7, with 11 nucleotides matching TRBD2. This CDR3 has 14 residues. Per germline, CDR1 SQVTM and CDR2 ANQGSEA. The V and J ends lost 7 bases and 1 base, in that order; junction bases with no gene match: 6. The CDR3 region has the DNA TGCAGCGCTGCCGGGACTAGCGGTTCCTACGAGCAGTACTTC. Protein: CSAAGTSGSYEQYF.

The chain couples TRBV7-2 to TRBJ2-1, with TRBD2 matching 8 bases. Germline V gene data show CDR1 as SGHTA and CDR2 as FQGNSA. V dropped 5 bases and J dropped 2; count of bases not matched to a gene: 8. The CDR3 contains 16 residues. The CDR3 coding sequence is TGTGCCAGCAGCCCACCAGGGACTAGGACCTACAATGAGCAGTTCTTC. This encodes CASSPPGTRTYNEQFF.

This clone was recorded once. V and J are TRBV4-3 and TRBJ2-3; TRBD1 matches 8 bases. The V gene end was trimmed by 0 bases and the J gene end by 4 bases; junction bases not matched to a gene: 12. CDR1 is LGHNA, CDR2 YSLEER, per germline. The CDR3 contains 18 residues. CDR3 in DNA: TGCGCCAGCAGCCAAGATCCCCCCCCAGGGGGCGCGGCAGATACGCAGTATTTT. This codes for CASSQDPPPGGAADTQYF.